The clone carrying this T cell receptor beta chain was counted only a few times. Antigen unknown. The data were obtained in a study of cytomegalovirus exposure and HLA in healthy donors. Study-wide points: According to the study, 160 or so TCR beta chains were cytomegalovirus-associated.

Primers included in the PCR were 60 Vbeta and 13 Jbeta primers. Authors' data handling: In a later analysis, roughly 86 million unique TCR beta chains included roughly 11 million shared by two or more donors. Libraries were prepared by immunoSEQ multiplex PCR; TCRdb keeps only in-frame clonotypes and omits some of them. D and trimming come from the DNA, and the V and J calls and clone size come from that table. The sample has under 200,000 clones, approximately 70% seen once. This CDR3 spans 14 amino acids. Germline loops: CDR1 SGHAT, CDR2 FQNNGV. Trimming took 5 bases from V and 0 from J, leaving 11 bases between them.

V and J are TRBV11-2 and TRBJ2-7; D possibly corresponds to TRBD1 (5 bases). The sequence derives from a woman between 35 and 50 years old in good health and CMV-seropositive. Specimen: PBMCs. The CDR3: CASSMTVTSYEQYF. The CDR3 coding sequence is TGTGCCAGCAGCATGACAGTAACCTCCTACGAGCAGTACTTC. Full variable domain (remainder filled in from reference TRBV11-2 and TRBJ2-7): EAGVAQSPRYKIIEKRQSVAFWCNPISGHATLYWYQQILGQGPKLLIQFQNNGVVDDSQLPKDRFSAERLKGVDSTLKIQPAKLEDSAVYLCASSMTVTSYEQYFGPGTRLTVT.